The following is a T cell receptor beta chain sequence with its context. What it recognizes is unknown. The study ran its PCR with 60 Vbeta and 13 Jbeta primers. Data came from immunoSEQ multiplex PCR; TCRdb stores just in-frame clones and leaves some out. The sample contains some 200,000 clones, about 88% of which appear only once. Donors were ostensibly healthy at sampling, although undocumented immune exposures were probable. The data originate from a study of cytomegalovirus exposure and HLA in healthy donors. Whole-study findings and limits: Because they were indistinguishable, some V segments, including TRBV6-2 and TRBV6-3, were excluded.

CDR3 size: 15 residues. Germline V gene data show CDR1 as MNHEY and CDR2 as SMNVEV (reference sequence). The V end lost 1 base, the J end lost 0 bases, and 9 bases lay between the germline ends. The chain is built from TRBV27 and TRBJ1-1, with no clear D. Sequences were obtained from PBMCs. The TCR originated in a girl in the first two years of life in good health and CMV-seronegative. The CDR3 DNA reads TGTGCCAGCAGTTTATATCCAGAAATGAACACTGAAGCTTTCTTT. It specifies CASSLYPEMNTEAFF.